This T cell receptor delta chain was captured in a study of Vδ1+ human thymocytes. This CDR3 comprises 26 residues. V trimming: 6 bases; J trimming: 2 bases; junction bases outside the gene matches: 33. Germline CDR1 is TSWWSYY and CDR2 is QGS. The template was reverse-transcribed extracted RNA. Pooled V-gene forward primers with one constant-region reverse primer generated the CDR3 amplicons by multiplex PCR. TCRdb processed the multiplex PCR reads again with the CATT caller. The sample shows 80,000 or so delta-chain clones, about 35% of them seen only once. Concerning this clone: The antigen is not known.

General study findings and limits: Despite high sort purity, about 20% of thymic T cell receptor delta sequences were Vdelta2. The authors advised highly purified populations and single-cell validation. Thymic TRG and TRD repertoires appeared highly polyclonal, with Gaussian CDR3 length distributions.

V gene TRDV1 combines with J gene TRDJ2, with 13 bases identical to TRDD3. This receptor was identified in a boy younger than two who had congenital heart surgery. The source material was Vdelta1+ gamma-delta thymocytes from the thymus. Indicated subset: FACS-sorted CD3+ TCRalphabeta- TCRVdelta1+ TCRVdelta2- thymocytes. The CDR3 here is CALGGPTHYRGGTGGYDIRLTAQLFF. The CDR3, as DNA: TGTGCTCTTGGCGGTCCTACACACTATAGGGGTGGAACTGGGGGATACGATATTCGCTTGACAGCACAACTCTTCTTT.